The clone carrying this T cell receptor (beta chain) was counted at least ten times. Genomic DNA, the template, was used for profiling of the TCR beta VDJ and CDR3. MiXCR, applied by TCRdb to the reads, yields one record per CDR3 protein. The data show under 500,000 distinct CDR3 sequences, around a third seen once. The data originate from a study of CD8+CD57+ T cells in acquired aplastic anemia. Across the whole study: Sorting CD4+ and CD8+ cells gave DNA averaging 3.2 ug.

J was trimmed by 6 bases and V by 0 bases; bases with no gene match: 11. CDR3 size: 16 residues. From germline, CDR1 is LNHNV and CDR2 YYDKDF (reference sequence). Patients included in sequencing had previously demonstrated CD8+CD57+ cell expansion by flow cytometry. No patient had been given any therapy when blood was sampled. This receptor was taken from a human donor with aplastic anemia. This rearrangement joins TRBV15 to TRBJ2-7, with 7 bases fitting TRBD1. The source material was sorted CD4+, CD8+, or CD8+CD57+ T cells (not recorded which) from PBMCs. The DNA of the CDR3 is TGTGCCACCAGCAGAGACAAGACAGGGAAGGTCGGCGAGCAGTACTTC. Amino acids: CATSRDKTGKVGEQYF.